The clone carrying this TCR beta chain was recorded a few times. Antigen: not known. The entry originates in a study of tumor-infiltrating lymphocytes in primary liver carcinoma. Study-wide context: Ranging in age from 30 to 69 years, the patients were men and women. Findings and caveats of the study: Tumor-adjacent and tumor-blood pairs displayed less overlap than did pairs of tumor regions. Top-250-clone fractions were significantly higher in tumors than in blood (p = 0.039).

Per germline, CDR1 DFQATT and CDR2 SNEGSKA (reference sequence). The CDR3 length is 13 residues. V dropped 3 bases and J dropped 4 bases, with 9 bases sitting between them. It was from about 19-30 mg of unsorted bulk tissue that RNA and DNA were co-extracted. The authors made TCR beta cDNA from roughly 480 ng total RNA with a constant-region primer. Generation of the TCR beta libraries relied on three nested multiplex PCR rounds using slightly modified ARM-PCR. A C-beta reverse primer was combined with TRBV1-TRBV30 forward primers in the first two PCR rounds, and each round had 9 to 10 cycles. A single record per CDR3 protein comes from TCRdb applying MiXCR to the multiplex PCR reads. The repertoire includes tens of thousands of distinct CDR3 sequences, 71% of them detected once, and roughly 40% sits in the top ten.

This clonotype was sampled from a man aged 40-55 years with primary liver carcinoma and hepatitis B virus infection. The sample taken for sequencing was liver tumor tissue from sampling region 4. Sample subset: tumor region T4, right-lateral pole. The chain is built from TRBV20-1 and TRBJ2-2; D gene unclear. CDR3 amino acids: CSASPKRTGELFF. DNA for the CDR3: TGCAGTGCTAGTCCCAAGCGCACCGGGGAGCTGTTTTTT.